The rows below give T cell receptor beta chains drawn from one sample of a study of T cell repertoires in cytomegalovirus infection. TCRdb reprocessed the reads via MiXCR and lists one record per CDR3 protein. Of around 340,000 distinct CDR3 sequences listed, just under 30% are singletons. For these TCRs, the target antigens are not known. This sample comprised cultured PBMCs, obtained from culture after CMV antigen stimulation. These receptors were obtained from a human donor in good health (CMV status not recorded). Some clones in this sample may be carry-over from other donors' samples. CDR3s include the opening cysteine and the closing phenylalanine or tryptophan. A D gene is named only where the DNA matches it firmly. The listing skips clone size in some rows; elsewhere it reads once, few, many or a size class.

. | TRBJ1-3 | . | TRBV20-1 | CSAYAGSSGNTIYF | TGCAGTGCTTATGCAGGGTCCTCTGGAAACACCATATATTTT
few | TRBJ2-1 | TRBD2 | TRBV27 | CASSLFSAGGVNEQFF | TGTGCCAGCAGTTTATTCTCGGCGGGAGGCGTAAATGAGCAGTTCTTC
. | TRBJ1-5 | . | TRBV24-1 | CATSDLRGGQPQHF | TGTGCCACCAGTGATTTGCGAGGGGGGCAGCCCCAGCATTTT
few | TRBJ1-2 | TRBD1 | TRBV12-3/TRBV12-4 | CASSASDRGGYGYTF | TGTGCCAGCAGTGCCTCCGACAGGGGTGGCTATGGCTACACCTTC
few | TRBJ2-3 | . | TRBV12-3/TRBV12-4 | CASSFLGGTDTQYF | TGTGCCAGCAGTTTCCTGGGGGGCACAGATACGCAGTATTTT
. | TRBJ2-1 | . | TRBV10-3 | CAIRRTNEQFF | TGTGCCATCAGGCGCACCAATGAGCAGTTCTTC
. | TRBJ1-2 | . | TRBV27 | CASSLRGLGGYTF | TGTGCCAGCAGTTTAAGAGGTCTTGGAGGCTACACCTTC
. | TRBJ1-5 | TRBD1 | TRBV19 | CASSIQGVRFNNQPQHF | TGTGCCAGTAGTATACAGGGGGTGCGTTTTAACAATCAGCCCCAGCATTTT
few | TRBJ1-3 | . | TRBV12-3/TRBV12-4 | CASSTRIGNTIYF | TGTGCCAGCAGCACCCGGATCGGAAACACCATATATTTT
. | TRBJ2-2 | . | TRBV6-6 | CASSYFPPDGELFF | TGTGCCAGCAGTTACTTCCCTCCAGACGGGGAGCTGTTTTTT
. | TRBJ1-5 | . | TRBV20-1 | CSGYAGNQPQHF | TGCAGTGGCTACGCGGGCAATCAGCCCCAGCATTTT
. | TRBJ1-1 | TRBD1 | TRBV11-1 | CASSATTGVGTEAFF | TGTGCCAGCAGCGCCACGACAGGGGTAGGCACTGAAGCTTTCTTT
. | TRBJ1-3 | . | TRBV12-3/TRBV12-4 | CASSFSGGGGNTIYF | TGTGCCAGCAGTTTTTCTGGTGGTGGTGGAAACACCATATATTTT
few | TRBJ2-3 | . | TRBV7-2 | CASSLRDVFKYTQYF | TGTGCCAGCAGCTTACGGGACGTTTTTAAATATACGCAGTATTTT
. | TRBJ1-6 | TRBD1 | TRBV27 | CASSLVPDRGRSPLHF | TGTGCCAGCAGTTTAGTCCCCGACAGGGGGCGATCACCCCTCCACTTT
few | TRBJ2-5 | TRBD2 | TRBV7-6 | CASSTDQMRTSGYYQETQYF | TGTGCCAGCAGCACTGATCAGATGCGGACTAGCGGGTACTACCAAGAGACCCAGTACTTC
few | TRBJ2-7 | TRBD2 | TRBV11-2 | CASRAQRGPYEQYF | TGTGCCAGCAGGGCTCAGCGGGGGCCCTACGAGCAGTACTTC
. | TRBJ2-1 | TRBD2 | TRBV2 | CASTQTSGYNEQFF | TGTGCCAGCACCCAGACTAGCGGCTACAATGAGCAGTTCTTC
. | TRBJ1-5 | . | TRBV20-1 | CSASAGDFYQPQHF | TGCAGTGCTAGTGCAGGGGACTTCTATCAGCCCCAGCATTTT
. | TRBJ1-5 | . | TRBV5-5 | CASSLVWGPRNQPQHF | TGTGCCAGCAGCTTGGTGTGGGGGCCGAGAAATCAGCCCCAGCATTTT
few | TRBJ2-3 | . | TRBV12-5 | CASGAGDRPSTDTQYF | TGTGCTAGTGGTGCGGGGGACAGACCTAGCACAGATACGCAGTATTTT
many | TRBJ1-1 | . | TRBV7-2 | CASSSGVGRWDTEAFF | TGTGCCAGCAGCTCCGGAGTGGGACGCTGGGACACTGAAGCTTTCTTT
. | TRBJ1-1 | TRBD1 | TRBV5-3 | CASSSSRGRVNTEAFF | TGTGCCAGCAGCTCTTCCAGGGGGCGGGTGAACACTGAAGCTTTCTTT
. | TRBJ2-7 | TRBD1 | TRBV13 | CASSLRNTGTGDEQYF | TGTGCCAGCAGCCTTCGTAACACCGGGACAGGGGACGAGCAGTACTTC
few | TRBJ2-5 | . | TRBV2 | CASSEHGGASETQYF | TGTGCCAGCAGTGAACACGGGGGCGCCAGTGAGACCCAGTACTTC
. | TRBJ1-2 | TRBD1 | TRBV7-6 | CASSAGTGAWGYGYTF | TGTGCCAGCAGCGCCGGGACAGGGGCATGGGGGTATGGCTACACCTTC
many | TRBJ1-5 | TRBD1 | TRBV7-2 | CASSSRTGNQPQHF | TGTGCCAGCAGCTCCAGGACAGGGAATCAGCCCCAGCATTTT
few | TRBJ2-1 | . | TRBV7-9 | CASSAVRGSSYNEQFF | TGTGCCAGCAGCGCCGTGAGGGGGAGCTCCTACAATGAGCAGTTCTTC
. | TRBJ1-5 | . | TRBV7-6 | CASSLAAGAGSNQPQHF | TGTGCCAGCAGCTTAGCTGCAGGGGCTGGTAGCAATCAGCCCCAGCATTTT
few | TRBJ1-1 | . | TRBV6-1 | CASSESHLNTEAFF | TGTGCCAGCAGTGAGTCTCACCTGAACACTGAAGCTTTCTTT
once | TRBJ2-5 | TRBD1 | TRBV9 | CASSVGGGLEETQYF | TGTGCCAGCAGCGTAGGAGGGGGCCTTGAAGAGACCCAGTACTTC
few | TRBJ1-2 | . | TRBV4-1 | CASSQIPRGGPDNYGYTF | TGCGCCAGCAGCCAGATACCGAGGGGGGGTCCTGATAACTATGGCTACACCTTC
. | TRBJ1-1 | TRBD1 | TRBV10-3 | CAIIPDRMSEAFF | TGTGCCATCATCCCGGACAGGATGAGTGAAGCTTTCTTT
many | TRBJ2-2 | . | TRBV7-3 | CASSISATGELFF | TGTGCCAGCAGCATTAGCGCCACCGGGGAGCTGTTTTTT
few | TRBJ2-4 | TRBD1 | TRBV19 | CASSIDRDRANIQYF | TGTGCCAGTAGTATAGATAGGGACAGGGCAAACATTCAGTACTTC
. | TRBJ1-6 | . | TRBV10-3 | CAIRDGEDSPLHF | TGTGCCATCAGGGACGGCGAGGATTCACCCCTCCACTTT
many | TRBJ1-6 | . | TRBV7-8 | CASSLSGTTRRLHF | TGTGCCAGCAGCTTATCAGGGACTACGCGTCGCCTCCACTTT
. | TRBJ1-2 | . | TRBV6-5 | CASSYSLSGPGYTF | TGTGCCAGCAGTTACTCCCTGAGTGGGCCGGGCTACACCTTC
few | TRBJ2-3 | . | TRBV27 | CASGNGGSLTDTQYF | TGTGCCAGCGGTAACGGCGGATCCCTTACAGATACGCAGTATTTT
few | TRBJ1-5 | TRBD1 | TRBV5-6 | CASSFMQGGKSNQPQHF | TGTGCCAGCAGCTTTATGCAGGGGGGGAAGAGCAATCAGCCCCAGCATTTT
. | TRBJ2-1 | . | TRBV7-3 | CASSQGGDNEQFF | TGTGCCAGCAGCCAAGGGGGGGACAATGAGCAGTTCTTC
. | TRBJ2-7 | TRBD1 | TRBV6-1 | CASRFGRTGGNEQYF | TGTGCCAGCAGGTTTGGTAGGACAGGGGGCAACGAGCAGTACTTC
few | TRBJ1-2 | . | TRBV6-5 | CASSYLGWGYGYTF | TGTGCCAGCAGTTATCTGGGTTGGGGATATGGCTACACCTTC
few | TRBJ1-1 | . | TRBV11-1 | CASQKAQRAEAFF | TGTGCCAGCCAAAAAGCCCAGAGGGCTGAAGCTTTCTTT
few | TRBJ1-2 | . | TRBV24-1 | CATSDGQRPPYGYTF | TGTGCCACCAGTGATGGACAGAGACCCCCCTATGGCTACACCTTC
few | TRBJ1-2 | TRBD1 | TRBV27 | CASSLLRTGGDNYGYTF | TGTGCCAGCAGCTTACTCCGGACAGGGGGCGACAACTATGGCTACACCTTC
few | TRBJ2-1 | TRBD1 | TRBV7-6 | CASTQETGTALYNEQFF | TGTGCCAGCACCCAAGAGACCGGGACAGCATTATACAATGAGCAGTTCTTC
few | TRBJ1-3 | . | TRBV12-3/TRBV12-4 | CASRWTLLSGNTIYF | TGTGCCAGCAGGTGGACACTCCTCTCTGGAAACACCATATATTTT
many | TRBJ1-5 | . | TRBV27 | CASSHRDSNQPQHF | TGTGCCAGCAGTCACCGGGACAGCAATCAGCCCCAGCATTTT
. | TRBJ2-5 | TRBD1 | TRBV6-2/TRBV6-3 | CASRKGTADAQETQYF | TGTGCCAGCAGGAAAGGGACAGCCGACGCCCAAGAGACCCAGTACTTC
few | TRBJ1-2 | . | TRBV7-6 | CASSLAREDLNHTF | TGTGCCAGCAGCTTAGCGAGAGAGGACCTTAACCACACCTTC
. | TRBJ2-1 | TRBD1 | TRBV11-2 | CASSLGLDRVYNEQFF | TGTGCCAGCAGCTTAGGTCTGGACAGGGTCTACAATGAGCAGTTCTTC
. | TRBJ2-7 | . | TRBV2 | CASSELVADTSSYEQYF | TGTGCCAGCAGTGAATTGGTAGCAGATACAAGCTCCTACGAGCAGTACTTC
. | TRBJ2-7 | . | TRBV7-4 | CASSPPGYEQYF | TGTGCCAGCAGTCCTCCAGGTTACGAGCAGTACTTC
few | TRBJ2-1 | TRBD2 | TRBV24-1 | CATSDSFTPGGSYNEQFF | TGTGCCACCAGTGACTCCTTCACACCGGGGGGCTCCTACAATGAGCAGTTCTTC
many | TRBJ2-3 | . | TRBV7-6 | CASSRNRGQSTDTQYF | TGTGCCAGCAGCCGAAACCGGGGCCAAAGCACAGATACGCAGTATTTT
. | TRBJ1-3 | . | TRBV7-2 | CASRGASTIYF | TGTGCCAGCCGGGGGGCCAGCACCATATATTTT
few | TRBJ2-2 | . | TRBV12-3/TRBV12-4 | CASSFLDLNTGELFF | TGTGCCAGCAGTTTCCTCGATTTAAACACCGGGGAGCTGTTTTTT
. | TRBJ2-7 | . | TRBV20-1 | CSAPPQGERSYEQYF | TGCAGTGCTCCCCCCCAGGGAGAACGCTCCTACGAGCAGTACTTC